This is a list of T cell receptor beta chains from one sample in a study of T cell repertoires in cytomegalovirus infection. TCRdb independently ran MiXCR on the reads; one entry per CDR3 protein. The sample records 150,000 to 180,000 distinct CDR3 sequences, 23% being singletons. Source material: PBMCs. The receptors shown here come from a human donor in good health (CMV status not recorded). Some clones in this sample may be carry-over from other donors' samples. CDR3s include the opening cysteine and the closing phenylalanine or tryptophan. The D gene is left open where the match is weak. Where a row states a size, it is once, few, many or the class of an expanded clone; other rows omit it.

CDR3 protein	CDR3 DNA	V gene	CDR3 length	D gene	clone size	J gene
CSARDWRESYEQYF	TGCAGTGCTAGAGATTGGCGGGAGTCCTACGAGCAGTACTTC	TRBV20-1	14	TRBD2	few	TRBJ2-7
CASSPRGAKNIQYF	TGTGCCAGCAGTCCTCGTGGAGCCAAAAACATTCAGTACTTC	TRBV12-3/TRBV12-4	14	.	.	TRBJ2-4
CASSPGQGANEQYF	TGTGCCAGCAGCCCCGGACAGGGGGCTAACGAGCAGTACTTC	TRBV5-6	14	TRBD1	.	TRBJ2-7
CSARVGAKTEAFF	TGCAGTGCTAGAGTGGGGGCCAAGACTGAAGCTTTCTTT	TRBV20-1	13	.	.	TRBJ1-1
CASSLGRLAGVDEQYF	TGTGCCAGCAGCTTAGGGAGACTAGCGGGGGTAGACGAGCAGTACTTC	TRBV11-2	16	TRBD2	few	TRBJ2-7
CASSLGQGAFQPQHF	TGTGCCAGCAGCCTTGGACAGGGGGCCTTTCAGCCCCAGCATTTT	TRBV7-6	15	TRBD1	.	TRBJ1-5
CASSFLKDSGGLETQYF	TGTGCCAGCAGCTTCCTTAAGGACAGTGGGGGGTTGGAGACCCAGTACTTC	TRBV7-8	17	.	many	TRBJ2-5
CASSALTGGNGGYTF	TGTGCCAGCAGCGCGCTGACAGGGGGGAATGGAGGCTACACCTTC	TRBV7-2	15	TRBD1	.	TRBJ1-2
CATSDGYTDTQYF	TGTGCCACCAGTGACGGATACACAGATACGCAGTATTTT	TRBV24-1	13	.	few	TRBJ2-3
CASSSGAGANVLTF	TGTGCCAGCAGTTCGGGGGCTGGGGCCAACGTCCTGACTTTC	TRBV6-6	14	.	.	TRBJ2-6
CTSSWTFGGYEQYF	TGTACCAGCAGCTGGACTTTTGGGGGCTACGAGCAGTACTTC	TRBV5-4	14	.	once	TRBJ2-7
CASSFVEAVMNTEAFF	TGCGCCAGCAGCTTTGTGGAGGCCGTGATGAACACTGAAGCTTTCTTT	TRBV5-1	16	.	few	TRBJ1-1
CSAADRGLTEAFF	TGCAGCGCCGCAGACAGGGGGCTCACTGAAGCTTTCTTT	TRBV29-1	13	TRBD1	.	TRBJ1-1
CASSTSDGFSSTDTQYF	TGTGCCAGCAGTACCTCTGACGGCTTTTCTAGCACAGATACGCAGTATTTT	TRBV2	17	.	few	TRBJ2-3
CASSLIQGVSTGTEAFF	TGTGCCAGCAGCTTGATCCAGGGGGTCTCCACGGGAACTGAAGCTTTCTTT	TRBV5-4	17	TRBD1	once	TRBJ1-1
CSVAGTSGRYEQFF	TGCAGCGTCGCCGGGACTAGCGGGAGGTATGAGCAGTTCTTC	TRBV29-1	14	TRBD2	.	TRBJ2-1
CASRTRGPYNEQFF	TGTGCCAGCAGGACCAGGGGACCCTACAATGAGCAGTTCTTC	TRBV2	14	.	.	TRBJ2-1
CASSLWGPGANVLTF	TGTGCCAGCAGCTTATGGGGGCCTGGGGCCAACGTCCTGACTTTC	TRBV7-2	15	.	many	TRBJ2-6
CSASPGGQPQHF	TGCAGTGCTAGCCCCGGTGGTCAGCCCCAGCATTTT	TRBV20-1	12	.	.	TRBJ1-5
CASSPSSPQETQYF	TGTGCCAGCTCACCGAGCAGTCCACAAGAGACCCAGTACTTC	TRBV18	14	.	.	TRBJ2-5
CSARDLMAGGLNEQFF	TGCAGTGCTAGAGATCTAATGGCGGGAGGACTCAATGAGCAGTTCTTC	TRBV20-1	16	TRBD2	many	TRBJ2-1
CASSQVIGSRSNEQFF	TGTGCCAGCAGCCAAGTAATCGGTAGCCGGTCCAATGAGCAGTTCTTC	TRBV4-2	16	.	.	TRBJ2-1
CASSLFGDTYNEQFF	TGTGCCAGCAGTTTATTCGGGGATACTTACAATGAGCAGTTCTTC	TRBV28	15	.	many	TRBJ2-1
CASSLGALYGYTF	TGTGCCAGCAGCCTAGGGGCGCTCTATGGCTACACCTTC	TRBV7-2	13	.	many	TRBJ1-2
CASQTSNQPQHF	TGTGCCAGTCAGACTAGCAATCAGCCCCAGCATTTT	TRBV19	12	.	.	TRBJ1-5
CASSLLGGGYNEQFF	TGTGCCAGCAGCCTGTTGGGAGGAGGGTACAATGAGCAGTTCTTC	TRBV7-2	15	.	many	TRBJ2-1
CASSPGTGKGNEQYF	TGTGCCAGCAGCCCAGGGACAGGGAAGGGCAACGAGCAGTACTTC	TRBV7-9	15	TRBD1	.	TRBJ2-7
CASSTGQGNTEAFF	TGTGCCAGCAGCACTGGACAGGGGAACACTGAAGCTTTCTTT	TRBV7-3	14	TRBD1	many	TRBJ1-1
CASSLEFGARNTEAFF	TGTGCCAGCAGCTTAGAGTTTGGGGCCCGGAACACTGAAGCTTTCTTT	TRBV11-2	16	.	many	TRBJ1-1
CASSPVQGGSPLHF	TGTGCCAGCAGCCCAGTTCAGGGTGGTTCACCCCTCCACTTT	TRBV6-1	14	.	many	TRBJ1-6
CASSEGDRESNEQYF	TGTGCCAGCAGCGAGGGGGACAGGGAGTCCAACGAGCAGTACTTC	TRBV6-1	15	TRBD1	few	TRBJ2-7
CASTGTGGNTIYF	TGTGCCAGCACCGGGACAGGGGGAAACACCATATATTTT	TRBV28	13	TRBD1	few	TRBJ1-3
CASRKDGYEQYF	TGTGCCAGCAGGAAGGACGGCTACGAGCAGTACTTC	TRBV2	12	.	.	TRBJ2-7
CATSLAGEDEQFF	TGTGCCACCAGCCTTGCGGGAGAAGATGAGCAGTTCTTC	TRBV15	13	TRBD2	many	TRBJ2-1
CASSQEVTYEQYF	TGCGCCAGCAGCCAAGAGGTTACTTACGAGCAGTACTTC	TRBV4-1	13	.	few	TRBJ2-7
CASKGQHNSPLHF	TGTGCCAGCAAGGGACAGCATAATTCACCCCTCCACTTT	TRBV7-2	13	TRBD1	many	TRBJ1-6
CASSFRLAGNYNEQFF	TGTGCCAGCAGTTTTAGACTAGCGGGGAACTACAATGAGCAGTTCTTC	TRBV7-3	16	TRBD2	many	TRBJ2-1
CASSSLRAPQGAFRSGANVLTF	TGTGCCAGCAGCTCATTAAGGGCACCGCAGGGGGCTTTTAGGTCTGGGGCCAACGTCCTGACTTTC	TRBV11-2	22	TRBD1	few	TRBJ2-6
CASSPGSLTYNEQFF	TGTGCCAGCTCACCAGGCAGCCTTACCTACAATGAGCAGTTCTTC	TRBV18	15	.	.	TRBJ2-1
CASSRIKNRGSYNEQFF	TGTGCCAGCAGCCGGATTAAAAACAGGGGTTCCTACAATGAGCAGTTCTTC	TRBV7-4	17	TRBD1	few	TRBJ2-1
CASSLSPGQPQHF	TGTGCCAGCAGCTTATCACCCGGGCAGCCCCAGCATTTT	TRBV7-3	13	.	.	TRBJ1-5
CSVGAFEAFF	TGCAGCGTTGGGGCGTTTGAAGCTTTCTTT	TRBV29-1	10	.	few	TRBJ1-1
CASSARILSPNEQFF	TGTGCCAGCAGCGCCCGCATCCTCAGCCCCAATGAGCAGTTCTTC	TRBV7-2	15	.	many	TRBJ2-1
CASSLRPSGRVEQYF	TGTGCCAGCAGCTTAAGACCTAGCGGGAGGGTCGAGCAGTACTTC	TRBV7-2	15	TRBD2	many	TRBJ2-7
CASSLLGGNYEQYF	TGTGCCAGCAGTTTGCTTGGCGGGAATTACGAGCAGTACTTC	TRBV6-2/TRBV6-3	14	.	.	TRBJ2-7